Presented here are 8 T cell receptor beta chains from one specimen sequenced in a study of CD8+CD57+ T cells in acquired aplastic anemia. Genomic DNA acted as the template from which TCR beta VDJ combination and CDR3 sequence profiling were carried out. MiXCR, applied by TCRdb to the reads, yields one record per CDR3 protein. The sample has a few hundred thousand distinct CDR3 sequences, roughly 33% seen once. The sequenced sample consisted of sorted CD4+, CD8+, or CD8+CD57+ T cells (not recorded which) from PBMCs. These receptors were obtained from a human donor in good health, serving as a control.

This clonotype was detected many times. The chain carries TRBV4-1 and TRBJ1-6, with D hard to call. Trimming shortened V by 6 bases and J by 7 bases, and 19 bases separated the two germline ends. Germline V CDR1 and CDR2: MGHRA, YSYEKL. The CDR3 has 16 residues. This CDR3 is CASSFQRWASNSPLHF. The CDR3 DNA reads TGCGCCAGCAGTTTTCAACGTTGGGCCTCAAATTCACCCCTCCACTTT.

The gene calls are TRBV19 and TRBJ1-2; a weak D match, TRBD1 (5 bases). This CDR3 spans 11 amino acids. V was trimmed by 6 bases and J by 7 bases, leaving 9 bases between them. Germline assignment: CDR1 LNHDA and CDR2 SQIVND (reference sequence). CDR3 in amino acids: CASSQGLGYTF. In DNA form, the CDR3 reads TGTGCCAGTAGCCAGGGTCTTGGCTACACCTTC.

V and J are TRBV2 and TRBJ1-3, with D tentatively TRBD1 (6 bases). Trimming pared 7 bases from V and 4 bases from J, leaving 14 bases between. The CDR3 totals 14 residues. Germline loops: CDR1 SNHLY, CDR2 FYNNEI. This chain's CDR3 is CASNIGGQGNTIYF. The CDR3 DNA reads TGTGCCAGCAATATCGGGGGGCAGGGAAACACCATATATTTT. The complete variable domain, with remaining parts taken from reference TRBV2 and TRBJ1-3, reads EPEVTQTPSHQVTQMGQEVILRCVPISNHLYFYWYRQILGQKVEFLVSFYNNEISEKSEIFDDQFSVERPDGSNFTLKIRSTKLEDSAMYFCASNIGGQGNTIYFGEGSWLTVV.

The rearrangement links TRBV19 to TRBJ2-7; 13 bases fit TRBD2. Losses at the gene ends were 5 bases for V and 2 bases for J; bases not matched to a gene: 18. This CDR3 has 20 amino acids. In germline, CDR1 is LNHDA, CDR2 SQIVND (reference sequence). The CDR3 here is CASSHRGLAGRSIQTYEQYF. The CDR3 coding sequence is TGTGCCAGTAGTCACCGGGGACTAGCGGGACGGTCGATACAGACCTACGAGCAGTACTTC.

This chain connects TRBV19 to TRBJ1-1; the match to TRBD1 covers 7 bases. The J segment lost 1 base and the V segment lost 3 bases, leaving 5 bases of the junction unmatched. CDR1 and CDR2 (germline): LNHDA, SQIVND (reference sequence). The CDR3 is made up of 15 amino acids. CDR3 coding DNA: TGTGCCAGTAGTATCTCAGGGACAGCGAACACTGAAGCTTTCTTT. Translating gives CASSISGTANTEAFF.

This clonotype occurred once. Its ends do not fully match the called genes, so a read error is possible. The chain uses TRBV25-1 and TRBJ2-3; D possibly corresponds to TRBD2 (5 bases). CDR3 length: 14 residues. Germline CDR1 is MGHDK and CDR2 is SYGVNS. The CDR3 reads CATSDRTSTDTQYF. As DNA, the CDR3 is TGTGCCACCAGTGACCGGACTAGCACAGATACGCAGTATTTT.

The chain recombines TRBV5-1 with TRBJ1-3, with TRBD1 as a possible D gene (6 bases). V gave up 0 bases and J gave up 7 bases, with 14 bases separating them. Germline CDR1 reads SGHRS; CDR2 reads YFSETQ. The CDR3 extends over 15 amino acids. CDR3 sequence (DNA): TGCGCCAGCAGCTTGGTAGGGGGTTGGACGAACACCATATATTTT. It yields the protein CASSLVGGWTNTIYF.

The table lists this clonotype with many counts. The chain is built from TRBV25-1 and TRBJ1-3; D is ambiguous. CDR3 length: 13 amino acids. The V and J ends lost 1 base and 6 bases respectively, with 7 bases between them. CDR1 and CDR2 from the germline V gene are MGHDK and SYGVNS. DNA for the CDR3: TGTGCCAGCAGTGAATCTCGTCCAAACACCATATATTTT. It encodes CASSESRPNTIYF.